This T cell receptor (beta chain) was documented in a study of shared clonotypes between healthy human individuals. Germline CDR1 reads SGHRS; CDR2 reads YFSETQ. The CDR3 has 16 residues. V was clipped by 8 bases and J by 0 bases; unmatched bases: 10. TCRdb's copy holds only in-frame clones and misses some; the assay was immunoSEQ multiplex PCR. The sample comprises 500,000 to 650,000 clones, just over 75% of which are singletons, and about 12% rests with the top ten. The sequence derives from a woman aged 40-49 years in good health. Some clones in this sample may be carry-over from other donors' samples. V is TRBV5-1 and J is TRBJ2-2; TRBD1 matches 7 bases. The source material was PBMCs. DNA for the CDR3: TGCGCCAGTACATTGGACAGGTTCGCGAACACCGGGGAGCTGTTTTTT. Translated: CASTLDRFANTGELFF.